The following is a TCR beta chain sequence with its context. At the DNA level, this CDR3 is encoded by other sequences in the same sample as well. Produced via immunoSEQ multiplex PCR; TCRdb's table is partial and in-frame only. The data contain about 130,000 clones, about 88% of them seen just once; the ten biggest clones take up roughly 3.2%. This entry comes from a study of control samples from healthy donors and cancer patients. Germline V gene lookup returns CDR1 SGHAT and CDR2 FQNNGV. The CDR3 has 12 amino acids. The V end was cut by 0 bases, the J end by 6 bases, with 5 bases between. Specimen: blood. The sequence derives from a man aged 45-65 years in good health. The chain recombines TRBV11-2 with TRBJ2-5; no reliable D call. CDR3 sequence: CASSLDLKTQYF. For the CDR3, the DNA is TGTGCCAGCAGCTTAGATCTTAAGACCCAGTACTTC.